This TCR beta chain was sequenced during a study of blood T cell repertoires in COVID-19. Study context: COVID-19 samples collected from the United States, Italy and Spain covered acute and convalescent phases.

The CDR3 is 14 amino acids. Germline V gene sequence: CDR1 MGHDK, CDR2 SYGVNS. V lost 8 bases and J 5 bases, leaving 13 bases between the germline ends. Original methodology: Amplification with reference gene primers provided the estimates of nucleated cell counts. Using immunoSEQ multiplex PCR, the repertoire was profiled, and TCRdb retains in-frame clones only, with some absent. The V and J calls and clone size were taken over from that table, and D and trimming were inferred from the DNA. The data show approximately 130,000 clones, about 87% seen once. The specimen was peripheral blood. The V call is TRBV25-1, the J call TRBJ1-6; a possible D gene is TRBD1 (5 bases). The sequence derives from a woman aged 50 to 60 with acute or convalescent COVID-19. CDR3 sequence: CASGGVNHNSPLHF. CDR3 in DNA: TGTGCCAGCGGGGGGGTGAATCATAATTCACCCCTCCACTTT. Drawing the rest from reference TRBV25-1 and TRBJ1-6, the complete variable domain is EADIYQTPRYLVIGTGKKITLECSQTMGHDKMYWYQQDPGMELHLIHYSYGVNSTEKGDLSSESTVSRIRTEHFPLTLESARPSHTSQYLCASGGVNHNSPLHFGNGTRLTVT.